What follows are 26 T cell receptor beta chains derived from one specimen sequenced in a study of lymphopenia after photon versus proton radiotherapy. Here immunoSEQ multiplex PCR was the method, and the copy in TCRdb shows in-frame clones only, minus some. The sample comprises 40,000 or so clones, about 90% of which are singletons, and 12% to 15% rests with the top ten. Sequenced here: peripheral blood, sampled from a patient treated with photon-based radiotherapy. These receptors all come from a man between 60 and 70 years old with cholangiocarcinoma.

The chain links TRBV19 to TRBJ2-7, with 8 bases matching TRBD2. Trimming removed 6 bases from V and 4 bases from J; junction bases left unmatched: 14. CDR1 and CDR2 (germline): LNHDA, SQIVND (reference sequence). The CDR3 has 16 amino acids. CDR3 bases: TGTGCCAGTAGGGGACTTCTTGCGGGGGGCGGTTACGAGCAGTACTTC. Translation: CASRGLLAGGGYEQYF.

This sequence joins TRBV25-1 and TRBJ1-4, with TRBD1 matching over 7 bases. This CDR3 has 15 amino acids. The J segment lost 3 bases and the V segment lost 1 base, leaving 2 bases of the junction unmatched. Germline CDR1 reads MGHDK; CDR2 reads SYGVNS. CDR3 sequence reads: CASSEFRGPNEKLFF. CDR3 DNA sequence: TGTGCCAGCAGTGAATTTAGGGGGCCTAATGAAAAACTGTTTTTT.

Only one count was recorded for this clone. The J gene is TRBJ2-1, the V gene TRBV11-2; 9 bases agree with TRBD1. Trimming took 5 bases from V and 6 from J; bases not matched to a gene: 8. This CDR3 is 15 amino acids long. Germline V CDR1 and CDR2: SGHAT, FQNNGV. The CDR3, as DNA: TGTGCCAGCAGCCCCGGGACAGGGTTTCTCAATGAGCAGTTCTTC. Translation: CASSPGTGFLNEQFF. Full variable domain (outside the CDR3, taken from reference TRBV11-2 and TRBJ2-1): EAGVAQSPRYKIIEKRQSVAFWCNPISGHATLYWYQQILGQGPKLLIQFQNNGVVDDSQLPKDRFSAERLKGVDSTLKIQPAKLEDSAVYLCASSPGTGFLNEQFFGPGTRLTVL.

The gene calls are TRBV7-2 and TRBJ2-7, with D possibly TRBD2 on 6 matching bases. V was pared by 6 bases and J by 0 bases, with 15 bases between. Germline CDR1 SGHTA, CDR2 FQGNSA. This CDR3 comprises 15 residues. In DNA form, the CDR3 reads TGTGCCAGCAGTCTCGGGGGAAGTGCCTCCTACGAGCAGTACTTC. It specifies CASSLGGSASYEQYF.

The V and J genes are TRBV5-1 and TRBJ1-3; D gene ambiguous. V lost 4 bases and J 4 bases, leaving 9 bases between the germline ends. Germline CDR1 and CDR2: SGHRS and YFSETQ. The CDR3 is 13 residues long. The CDR3 nucleotides are TGCGCCAGCAGCCCCCTGGGGGGAAACACCATATATTTT. Protein product: CASSPLGGNTIYF. Variable domain in full (rest from reference TRBV5-1 and TRBJ1-3): KAGVTQTPRYLIKTRGQQVTLSCSPISGHRSVSWYQQTPGQGLQFLFEYFSETQRNKGNFPGRFSGRQFSNSRSEMNVSTLELGDSALYLCASSPLGGNTIYFGEGSWLTVV.

This clone was picked up one time. This chain uses TRBV11-3 with TRBJ2-7; D is unresolved. The V gene's germline CDR1 is SGHNT and CDR2 YENEEA. The CDR3 is 14 amino acids. Trimming shortened V by 1 base and J by 2 bases, and 9 bases separated the two germline ends. The chain's CDR3 is CASSLVGSPYEQYF. The CDR3 coding sequence is TGTGCCAGCAGCTTAGTGGGCAGCCCCTACGAGCAGTACTTC.

Here the CDR3 reads CASSISRGAHGYTF. For the CDR3, the DNA is TGTGCCAGTAGTATCTCCAGGGGGGCCCATGGCTACACCTTC. The J gene is TRBJ1-2, the V gene TRBV19; 7 nucleotides line up with TRBD1. V was pared by 3 bases and J by 6 bases, with 7 bases of the junction left unmatched. Germline CDR1 and CDR2: LNHDA and SQIVND (reference sequence). The CDR3 runs to 14 residues.

This chain uses TRBV28 with TRBJ2-4; D assignment may be TRBD1 or TRBD2 (5 bases each). Trimming pared 10 bases from V and 7 bases from J, leaving 17 bases between. Germline assignment: CDR1 MDHEN and CDR2 SYDVKM. CDR3 length: 13 residues. The chain's CDR3 is CAIGDGAANIQYF. DNA of the CDR3: TGTGCCATCGGGGATGGGGCTGCTAACATTCAGTACTTC.

The chain joins TRBV19 to TRBJ2-2, with 8 bases identical to TRBD2. This CDR3 is 17 amino acids long. Germline lookup yields CDR1 LNHDA and CDR2 SQIVND (reference sequence). The V and J ends lost 4 bases and 6 bases, in that order; junction bases with no gene match: 13. CDR3 sequence reads: CASSTSSGREGPGELFF. The CDR3 DNA reads as TGTGCCAGTAGTACTTCAAGCGGGAGAGAGGGTCCCGGGGAGCTGTTTTTT.

The count of this clone is one. The CDR3 here is CASSQGVASSGANVLTF. The CDR3 nucleotides are TGTGCCAGCAGCCAAGGTGTAGCGAGCTCTGGGGCCAACGTCCTGACTTTC. J is TRBJ2-6 and V is TRBV4-2; tentatively, D is TRBD2 (5 bases). Germline lookup yields CDR1 LGHNA and CDR2 YNFKEQ. V lost 1 base and J 0 bases, leaving 10 bases between the germline ends. The CDR3 runs 17 residues.

V gene TRBV9 combines with J gene TRBJ1-6; a weak D match, TRBD1 (6 bases). The length of the CDR3 is 14 residues. Germline assignment: CDR1 SGDLS and CDR2 YYNGEE. Trimming left V 4 bases short and J 9 bases short, with 14 bases between. CDR3: CASSSRGGRSPLHF. CDR3 DNA sequence: TGTGCCAGCAGCTCCCGTGGGGGCCGTTCACCCCTCCACTTT.

The chain combines TRBV7-9 with TRBJ2-6; no clear D. Germline loops: CDR1 SEHNR, CDR2 FQNEAQ (reference sequence). Trimming pared 7 bases from V and 2 bases from J, leaving 15 bases between. This CDR3 has 16 residues. The CDR3 sequence: CASTLLSFAGANVLTF. The CDR3 region has the DNA TGTGCCAGCACACTCCTAAGTTTTGCTGGGGCCAACGTCCTGACTTTC. Complete variable domain (other parts from reference TRBV7-9 and TRBJ2-6): DTGVSQNPRHKITKRGQNVTFRCDPISEHNRLYWYRQTLGQGPEFLTYFQNEAQLEKSRLLSDRFSAERPKGSFSTLEIQRTEQGDSAMYLCASTLLSFAGANVLTFGAGSRLTVL.

The V and J genes are TRBV6-1 and TRBJ1-4; the D is unclear. V lost 2 bases and J 0 bases, leaving 7 bases between the germline ends. Looked up from germline, CDR1 is MNHNS and CDR2 is SASEGT. This CDR3 comprises 15 residues. This chain's CDR3 is CASSEPGATNEKLFF. CDR3 bases: TGTGCCAGCAGTGAACCCGGGGCAACTAATGAAAAACTGTTTTTT.

The CDR3 loop is CASSLLGYGGGGNEQFF. CDR3 nucleotides: TGTGCCAGCAGCTTGTTGGGCTACGGAGGGGGGGGAAATGAGCAGTTCTTC. The rearrangement uses TRBV28 and TRBJ2-1; TRBD2 might be the D (7 bases). The CDR3 has 17 residues. Trimming cost V 6 bases and J 7 bases, with 25 bases left between them. The germline V gene encodes CDR1 MDHEN and CDR2 SYDVKM.

This clone appeared a single time. The rearrangement links TRBV28 to TRBJ2-7; TRBD2 agrees at 15 bases. This CDR3 is built from 19 residues. J was trimmed by 2 bases and V by 5 bases; bases with no gene match: 13. Germline V gene sequence: CDR1 MDHEN, CDR2 SYDVKM. DNA for the CDR3: TGTGCCAGCAGTCCGGGGGGACTAGCGGGAGGTGGGTCGCCCTACGAGCAGTACTTC. Protein sequence: CASSPGGLAGGGSPYEQYF.

V and J are TRBV2 and TRBJ1-5, with a weak D call TRBD1 (5 bases). Germline lookup yields CDR1 SNHLY and CDR2 FYNNEI. Trimming left V 5 bases short and J 1 base short, with 9 bases between. The CDR3 contains 14 residues. The CDR3 DNA sequence: TGTGCCAGCAGTTCAGGGAGGAGCAATCAGCCCCAGCATTTT. The encoded protein is CASSSGRSNQPQHF.

J is TRBJ1-1 and V is TRBV29-1; 12 bases match TRBD1. This CDR3 has 15 residues. CDR1 SQVTM and CDR2 ANQGSEA come from the germline V gene. With 6 bases clipped from V and 2 bases from J, the junction kept 7 bases outside the gene matches. The CDR3 loop reads CSVPGQGASNTEAFF. In nucleotides, the CDR3 is TGCAGCGTACCGGGACAGGGGGCTTCCAACACTGAAGCTTTCTTT.

V is TRBV28 and J is TRBJ1-3; D remains ambiguous. V shed 3 bases and J shed 4 bases, with 4 bases lying between them. This CDR3 region has 12 residues. The germline CDR1 and CDR2 sequences are MDHEN and SYDVKM. CDR3 nucleotides: TGTGCCAGCAGTTTGGCCGGAAACACCATATATTTT. Translated, it gives CASSLAGNTIYF.

The V call is TRBV5-6, the J call TRBJ1-1; perhaps TRBD1 as D (5 bases). The CDR3 is made up of 19 amino acids. In germline, CDR1 is SGHDT, CDR2 YYEEEE. The germline V and J ends were trimmed by 2 bases and 0 bases, with 23 bases remaining between them. The CDR3 sequence is CASSFFGARSRSMNTEAFF. The CDR3 DNA reads TGTGCCAGCAGCTTTTTCGGGGCCCGGAGCCGTAGTATGAACACTGAAGCTTTCTTT.

The chain recombines TRBV5-1 with TRBJ2-7; TRBD1 matches at 10 bases. CDR1 SGHRS and CDR2 YFSETQ come from the germline V gene. This CDR3 comprises 15 residues. The trim removed 3 bases at V and 4 bases at J, leaving 7 bases unmatched. The CDR3 sequence is CASSSRDRGFYEQYF. The CDR3 DNA reads as TGCGCCAGCAGCTCCCGGGACAGGGGTTTTTACGAGCAGTACTTC.

This chain connects TRBV7-9 to TRBJ1-2; 8 bases align to TRBD1. CDR1 and CDR2 (germline): SEHNR, FQNEAQ (reference sequence). CDR3 length: 12 amino acids. Losses at the gene ends were 4 bases for V and 8 bases for J; bases not matched to a gene: 3. The CDR3 coding sequence is TGTGCCAGCAGCTACCGGGACAGGGGCTACACCTTC. Translated: CASSYRDRGYTF.

The genes are TRBV19 and TRBJ2-7; 10 bases fit TRBD1. The CDR3 is made up of 16 amino acids. Germline assignment: CDR1 LNHDA and CDR2 SQIVND (reference sequence). Trimming cost V 4 bases and J 3 bases; bases outside gene matches: 9. DNA of the CDR3: TGTGCCAGTAGTACTTCCGGGACAGGGGACGGCTACGAGCAGTACTTC. Its translation: CASSTSGTGDGYEQYF.

The chain has TRBV2 and TRBJ1-2; D ambiguous. Germline V gene data show CDR1 as SNHLY and CDR2 as FYNNEI. Trimming removed 7 bases from V and 2 bases from J, with 23 bases in between. The CDR3 consists of 17 residues. The CDR3 region is CASTPPGSRGLNYGYTF. CDR3 in DNA: TGTGCCAGCACCCCCCCCGGAAGTCGGGGATTAAACTATGGCTACACCTTC. Full variable domain (missing parts from reference TRBV2 and TRBJ1-2): EPEVTQTPSHQVTQMGQEVILRCVPISNHLYFYWYRQILGQKVEFLVSFYNNEISEKSEIFDDQFSVERPDGSNFTLKIRSTKLEDSAMYFCASTPPGSRGLNYGYTFGSGTRLTVV.

This clone was detected a few times. The CDR3 reads CASSLMVEEQPQHF. The CDR3 DNA sequence: TGTGCCAGCAGCTTAATGGTCGAGGAACAGCCCCAGCATTTT. The V and J genes are TRBV7-2 and TRBJ1-5; D ambiguous. Trimming removed 2 bases at V and 7 bases at J, with 12 bases between. The germline CDR1 and CDR2 sequences are SGHTA and FQGNSA. The CDR3 length is 14 residues.

The chain combines TRBV19 with TRBJ1-3, with a tentative D call TRBD1 (6 bases). The CDR3 totals 15 residues. Trimming removed 6 bases at V and 0 bases at J, with 12 bases between. Germline CDR1 LNHDA, CDR2 SQIVND (reference sequence). This chain's CDR3 is CASRSLDSSGNTIYF. As DNA, the CDR3 is TGTGCCAGTAGGTCCTTGGACAGCTCTGGAAACACCATATATTTT.

This chain uses TRBV5-8 with TRBJ2-4; no clear D. Trimming shortened V by 2 bases and J by 6 bases, and 9 bases separated the two germline ends. Germline V lookup: CDR1 SGHTS, CDR2 YDEGEE. CDR3 length: 13 amino acids. Here the CDR3 reads CASSFWQANIQYF. The DNA for the CDR3 is TGTGCCAGCAGCTTTTGGCAGGCAAACATTCAGTACTTC.